This T cell receptor (beta chain) was recovered during a study of T cell responses to AZD1222 COVID-19 vaccine. General study points: CD4 TCRs linked to vaccination spanned spike, dominating at 160-218 and 743-854.

A word on this clone: Antigen: not known.

The CDR3 is 15 residues long. Trimming shortened V by 0 bases and J by 6 bases, and 13 bases separated the two germline ends. Germline V gives CDR1 SGHAT, CDR2 FQNNGV. TCRdb's table, derived via immunoSEQ multiplex PCR, lists solely in-frame clones and lacks some. Of roughly 140,000 clones listed, 85% to 95% are singletons. The sequence was collected from an adult who had recovered from COVID-19. The gene calls are TRBV11-2 and TRBJ2-3; the D is unclear. This specimen was peripheral blood, taken after recovery from COVID-19. The CDR3: CASSLDRISLDTQYF. DNA for the CDR3: TGTGCCAGCAGCTTAGATCGGATCAGCTTGGATACGCAGTATTTT.